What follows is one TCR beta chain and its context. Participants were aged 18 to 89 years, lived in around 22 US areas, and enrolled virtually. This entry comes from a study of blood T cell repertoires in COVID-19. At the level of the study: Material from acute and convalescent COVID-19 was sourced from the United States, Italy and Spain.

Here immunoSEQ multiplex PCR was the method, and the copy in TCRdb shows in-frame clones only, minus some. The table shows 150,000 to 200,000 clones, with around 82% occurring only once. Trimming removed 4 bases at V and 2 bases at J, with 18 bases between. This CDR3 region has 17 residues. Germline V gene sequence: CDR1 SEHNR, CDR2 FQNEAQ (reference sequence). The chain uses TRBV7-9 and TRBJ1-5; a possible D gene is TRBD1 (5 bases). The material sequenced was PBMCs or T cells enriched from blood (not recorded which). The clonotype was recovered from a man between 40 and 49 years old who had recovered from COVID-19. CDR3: CASSSTLDKGGNQPQHF. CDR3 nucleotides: TGTGCCAGCAGCTCTACCCTCGACAAAGGGGGCAATCAGCCCCAGCATTTT.